The 26 T cell receptor beta chains listed next were all sequenced from one sample in a study of blood T cell repertoires in COVID-19. Produced via immunoSEQ multiplex PCR; TCRdb's table is partial and in-frame only. The repertoire includes some 170,000 clones, about 85% of them detected once, and roughly 1% sits in the top ten. The sample taken for sequencing was peripheral blood. The receptors shown here come from a man in his forties with acute or convalescent COVID-19.

V usage is TRBV4-2 and J usage is TRBJ2-2, with 7 positions matching TRBD2. The V and J ends lost 0 bases and 0 bases, in that order; junction bases with no gene match: 7. Germline CDR1 and CDR2: LGHNA and YNFKEQ. The CDR3 is 18 residues long. For the CDR3, the DNA is TGTGCCAGCAGCCAAGAGAGGAGCGGGGCTTCGAACACCGGGGAGCTGTTTTTT. This sequence encodes CASSQERSGASNTGELFF.

V usage is TRBV7-2 and J usage is TRBJ2-6; D is perhaps TRBD1 (6 bases). V was trimmed by 2 bases and J by 2 bases, leaving 7 bases between them. The CDR3 loop spans 15 amino acids. Per germline, CDR1 SGHTA and CDR2 FQGNSA. CDR3 nucleotide sequence: TGTGCCAGCAGCTTATGGGGGCCTGGGGCCAACGTCCTGACTTTC. Encoded protein: CASSLWGPGANVLTF.

J is TRBJ1-5 and V is TRBV28; D gene uncertain. Trimming shortened V by 2 bases and J by 0 bases, and 11 bases separated the two germline ends. This CDR3 region has 16 residues. Germline CDR1 reads MDHEN; CDR2 reads SYDVKM. The CDR3 is CASSLPSRYSNQPQHF. CDR3 sequence (DNA): TGTGCCAGCAGTTTACCCTCGAGGTATAGCAATCAGCCCCAGCATTTT.

The V and J genes are TRBV5-6 and TRBJ2-2; 10 bases are a match to TRBD1. CDR3 size: 18 residues. Trimming cost V 4 bases and J 0 bases; bases outside gene matches: 9. The germline CDR1 and CDR2 sequences are SGHDT and YYEEEE. CDR3 loop: CASSDLTGGSSNTGELFF. CDR3 DNA sequence: TGTGCCAGCAGCGATCTGACAGGGGGCTCCTCGAACACCGGGGAGCTGTTTTTT.

This chain connects TRBV24-1 to TRBJ1-1; 8 bases align to TRBD1. Germline trimming cut 2 bases from V and 11 bases from J; bases unmatched to any gene: 6. Germline-derived CDR1 and CDR2 are KGHDR and SFDVKD. The CDR3 totals 13 residues. The CDR3 DNA follows: TGTGCCACCAGTGATTCCCGCAGGGGGCCGGCTTTCTTT. This encodes CATSDSRRGPAFF.

The CDR3 protein is CASSLSETQYF. CDR3 DNA: TGTGCCAGCAGCTTAAGCGAGACCCAGTACTTC. The V and J genes are TRBV11-1 and TRBJ2-5, with D uncertain. Germline CDR1 reads SGHAT; CDR2 reads FQDESV (reference sequence). Trimming cost V 2 bases and J 5 bases, with 3 bases left between them. The CDR3 has 11 residues.

The chain recombines TRBV6-1 with TRBJ1-6; possibly TRBD1 for D (6 bases). The CDR3 has 15 residues. Per the germline V gene, CDR1 is MNHNS and CDR2 is SASEGT. The germline V and J ends were trimmed by 1 base and 9 bases, with 13 bases remaining between them. The CDR3 loop reads CASSEGQGYGSPLHF. Here the CDR3 DNA reads TGTGCCAGCAGTGAAGGTCAGGGGTATGGTTCACCCCTCCACTTT.

The genes are TRBV5-1 and TRBJ1-3; TRBD1 is a possible D gene (6 bases). From germline, CDR1 is SGHRS and CDR2 YFSETQ. This CDR3 spans 14 amino acids. V lost 0 bases and J lost 7, with 11 bases in between. CDR3 sequence reads: CASSLGRTANTIYF. The CDR3, as DNA: TGCGCCAGCAGCTTGGGCCGGACAGCGAACACCATATATTTT.

This chain connects TRBV19 to TRBJ1-2, with D possibly being TRBD1 (6 bases). The CDR3 runs to 14 residues. Trimming shortened V by 7 bases and J by 1 base, and 13 bases separated the two germline ends. Germline V gene sequence: CDR1 LNHDA, CDR2 SQIVND (reference sequence). DNA of the CDR3: TGTGCCAGTAAGCAGGGGACCCATAACTATGGCTACACCTTC. Its translation is CASKQGTHNYGYTF.

The chain employs TRBV27 and TRBJ2-1; 8 nucleotides agree with TRBD2. The ends lost 6 bases at V and 8 bases at J; junction bases unmatched: 9. The V gene's germline CDR1 is MNHEY and CDR2 SMNVEV (reference sequence). The length of the CDR3 is 14 residues. CDR3: CASRGLDRMDEQFF. The CDR3 nucleotides are TGTGCCAGCAGGGGACTAGATCGTATGGATGAGCAGTTCTTC.

The CDR3: CASSFGTGEKLFF. CDR3 DNA: TGTGCCAGCAGTTTTGGGACAGGGGAAAAACTGTTTTTT. The chain joins TRBV7-9 to TRBJ1-4, with TRBD1 matching 9 bases. The CDR3 runs to 13 residues. Germline trimming cut 6 bases from V and 8 bases from J; bases unmatched to any gene: 4. Per the germline V gene, CDR1 is SEHNR and CDR2 is FQNEAQ (reference sequence).

Here the CDR3 reads CASSLARSGAGETQYF. The CDR3 region has the DNA TGTGCCAGCAGCTTAGCCCGAAGCGGGGCGGGAGAGACCCAGTACTTC. The chain couples TRBV7-6 to TRBJ2-5, with 7 nucleotides matching TRBD2. V was pared by 0 bases and J by 4 bases, with 8 bases of the junction left unmatched. This CDR3 contains 16 residues. Germline lookup yields CDR1 SGHVS and CDR2 FNYEAQ. The full variable domain, its missing parts supplied by reference TRBV7-6 and TRBJ2-5, is GAGVSQSPRYKVTKRGQDVALRCDPISGHVSLYWYRQALGQGPEFLTYFNYEAQQDKSGLPNDRFSAERPEGSISTLTIQRTEQRDSAMYRCASSLARSGAGETQYFGPGTRLLVL.

The gene calls are TRBV9 and TRBJ1-6, with 7 bases aligning to TRBD1. CDR1 and CDR2 (germline): SGDLS, YYNGEE. This CDR3 is built from 14 residues. V was clipped by 3 bases and J by 7 bases; unmatched bases: 4. CDR3 DNA sequence: TGTGCCAGCAGCGCCGGGACAGAGAATTCACCCCTCCACTTT. It codes for CASSAGTENSPLHF.

J is TRBJ1-2 and V is TRBV28, with D tentatively TRBD1 (6 bases). This CDR3 is built from 12 residues. Germline lookup yields CDR1 MDHEN and CDR2 SYDVKM. V was pared by 7 bases and J by 4 bases, with 10 bases between. This CDR3 is CASMGGPYGYTF. The CDR3, as DNA: TGTGCCAGCATGGGGGGGCCCTATGGCTACACCTTC.

This chain uses TRBV28 with TRBJ2-5, with D maybe TRBD1 (6 bases). Germline V gives CDR1 MDHEN, CDR2 SYDVKM. The CDR3 runs to 15 residues. Trimming shortened V by 5 bases and J by 5 bases, and 18 bases separated the two germline ends. In DNA form, the CDR3 reads TGTGCCAGCAGTCCCCCCACAGGGAATATGGAGACCCAGTACTTC. This gives the protein CASSPPTGNMETQYF. Complete variable domain (other parts from reference TRBV28 and TRBJ2-5): DVKVTQSSRYLVKRTGEKVFLECVQDMDHENMFWYRQDPGLGLRLIYFSYDVKMKEKGDIPEGYSVSREKKERFSLILESASTNQTSMYLCASSPPTGNMETQYFGPGTRLLVL.

The chain recombines TRBV6-5 with TRBJ1-4; D is possibly TRBD1 (6 bases). CDR3 length equals 14 residues. CDR1 is MNHEY and CDR2 is SVGAGI in the germline V gene. V was trimmed by 6 bases and J by 7 bases, leaving 15 bases between them. In DNA form, the CDR3 reads TGTGCCAGCAGGATAAGGGGGTTGAGTGAAAAACTGTTTTTT. This encodes CASRIRGLSEKLFF.

The gene calls are TRBV6-5 and TRBJ1-3; a weak D match, TRBD1 (5 bases). The ends were cut back, 5 bases at V and 3 bases at J, with 11 bases in the middle. Germline lookup yields CDR1 MNHEY and CDR2 SVGAGI. This CDR3 comprises 14 residues. The CDR3 nucleotides are TGTGCCAGCAGTACGACCAGGGTTGGAAACACCATATATTTT. Protein: CASSTTRVGNTIYF.

The chain is built from TRBV5-1 and TRBJ1-3, with D perhaps TRBD1 (5 bases). CDR1 is SGHRS, CDR2 YFSETQ, per germline. V was cut by 5 bases and J by 0 bases, with 12 bases left in between. There are 15 residues in the CDR3. Written as DNA, the CDR3 is TGCGCCAGCAGTAATATTCAGGGCTCTGGAAACACCATATATTTT. It translates to CASSNIQGSGNTIYF.

The CDR3 loop is CASSLGWGQTNTGELFF. CDR3 DNA: TGTGCCAGCAGCTTAGGTTGGGGACAGACGAACACCGGGGAGCTGTTTTTT. The chain uses TRBV7-2 and TRBJ2-2; TRBD1 matches at 7 bases. With V trimmed by 1 base and J by 0 bases, 5 bases remained unmatched. CDR1 and CDR2 from the germline V gene are SGHTA and FQGNSA. The CDR3 is made up of 17 amino acids.

This sequence joins TRBV4-3 and TRBJ1-2; D gene uncertain. In germline, CDR1 is LGHNA, CDR2 YSLEER. Between the trimmed V and J ends, which lost 4 bases and 8 bases, there was a span of 14 bases. There are 13 residues in the CDR3. The CDR3 protein is CASSPLGERGYTF. CDR3 bases: TGCGCCAGCAGCCCCCTCGGAGAAAGGGGCTACACCTTC.

This rearrangement joins TRBV7-8 to TRBJ1-4; perhaps TRBD1 as D (5 bases). The CDR3 consists of 15 residues. The V end lost 1 base, the J end lost 8 bases, and 14 bases lay between the germline ends. Germline CDR1 SGHVS, CDR2 FQNEAQ. Written as DNA, the CDR3 is TGTGCCAGCAGCTTAGTGGGGGGACTGGGGGAAAAACTGTTTTTT. This sequence encodes CASSLVGGLGEKLFF.

This clone showed up just once. V usage is TRBV12-3 or TRBV12-4 and J usage is TRBJ2-7; 8 nucleotides line up with TRBD1. The CDR3 length is 13 residues. The J segment lost 6 bases and the V segment lost 5 bases, leaving 6 bases of the junction unmatched. As DNA, the CDR3 is TGTGCCAGCAGTCGCGGACAGGGACTCGAGCAGTACTTC. Its translation: CASSRGQGLEQYF.

The rearrangement uses TRBV19 and TRBJ1-4, with unresolved D. The CDR3 runs 18 residues. The germline V gene encodes CDR1 LNHDA and CDR2 SQIVND (reference sequence). The V and J ends lost 4 bases and 0 bases respectively, with 18 bases between them. DNA for the CDR3: TGTGCCAGTAGTACACCACAGCATTCCGTTGCAACTAATGAAAAACTGTTTTTT. This encodes CASSTPQHSVATNEKLFF.

This clone was found once. The chain has TRBV5-4 and TRBJ1-2; TRBD1 might be the D (6 bases). The CDR3 has 16 amino acids. The V end lost 0 bases, the J end lost 4 bases, and 16 bases lay between the germline ends. The germline CDR1 and CDR2 sequences are SGHNT and YYREEE (reference sequence). This chain's CDR3 is CASSLVLWGGLYGYTF. For the CDR3, the DNA is TGTGCCAGCAGCTTGGTCCTTTGGGGGGGGCTCTATGGCTACACCTTC.

The chain combines TRBV7-6 with TRBJ1-4, with TRBD1 matching over 7 bases. J gave up 5 bases and V 5 bases, and 8 bases lay outside the gene matches. CDR1 is SGHVS, CDR2 FNYEAQ, per germline. This CDR3 contains 15 residues. The CDR3 loop reads CASSEWDRQNEKLFF. DNA of the CDR3: TGTGCCAGCAGCGAATGGGACAGACAAAATGAAAAACTGTTTTTT.

The chain couples TRBV7-3 to TRBJ1-1; 7 bases map to TRBD1. CDR3 length: 14 amino acids. With V trimmed by 2 bases and J by 8 bases, 8 bases remained unmatched. CDR1 SGHTA and CDR2 FQGTGA come from the germline V gene. DNA for the CDR3: TGTGCCAGCAGCTTATTGAGGGACAGCAAGGAAGCTTTCTTT. This gives the protein CASSLLRDSKEAFF.